Included here is one TCR beta chain sequence, with context. This entry is derived from a study of T-cell reconstitution after alpha-beta-depleted transplantation in children. CDR1 is SGHNT, CDR2 YYREEE, per germline (reference sequence). The CDR3 extends over 17 amino acids. Trimming left V 4 bases short and J 3 bases short, with 21 bases between. Molecular barcoding with unique molecular identifiers was used for the TCRbeta library. MiXCR, run by TCRdb on the PCR reads, gives a single entry per CDR3 protein. The sample holds approximately 520,000 distinct CDR3 sequences, 30% to 35% seen once. The source was PBMCs from the stem cell graft donor, collected from the stem cell graft. This chain joins TRBV5-4 and TRBJ2-3; tentative D call: TRBD2 (6 bases). This sequence originates from a human donor who donated a stem cell graft to a child with aplastic anemia. CDR3 residues: CASSPRGGISSTDTQYF. CDR3 in DNA: TGTGCCAGCAGCCCACGGGGAGGAATTAGCTCAACAGATACGCAGTATTTT. Supplemented by reference TRBV5-4 and TRBJ2-3, the full variable domain reads ETGVTQSPTHLIKTRGQQVTLRCSSQSGHNTVSWYQQALGQGPQFIFQYYREEENGRGNFPPRFSGLQFPNYSSELNVNALELDDSALYLCASSPRGGISSTDTQYFGPGTRLTVL.